This T cell receptor beta chain derives from a study of T cell responses to AZD1222 COVID-19 vaccine. Notes on this clone: The target antigen is unknown.

General study results and limits: Clonal diversity may have been underestimated in mostly white British donors.

Sequencing was performed with immunoSEQ multiplex PCR; in TCRdb, only in-frame clones are kept and a portion is missing. The repertoire consists of 100,000 to 150,000 clones, with roughly 90% occurring once and the leading ten covering approximately 12%. Germline CDR1 is SNHLY and CDR2 is FYNNEI. The V end was cut by 2 bases, the J end by 8 bases, with 7 bases between. This CDR3 is 12 amino acids long. The specimen comprised peripheral blood, sampled on day 0 of MenACWY control vaccination. J is TRBJ2-1 and V is TRBV2; maybe TRBD2 (5 bases). The sequence was collected from an adult in good health. The CDR3 DNA follows: TGTGCCAGCAGTGAAATGAGGGATGAGCAGTTCTTC. This sequence encodes CASSEMRDEQFF.